The 4 T cell receptor beta chains below come from one sample, sequenced in a study of CD8 T cells in ankylosing spondylitis (dated by TCRdb to the late 2010s). The protocol used for the library was 5' RACE. Sequencing instrument: Illumina HiSeq 2500. Through fastp at Q25 and MiXCR, TCRdb rebuilt clones from the public reads, retaining in-frame beta chains. CDR3 protein sequences are deduplicated, and each keeps its most common genes and DNA. The sample table lists some 250,000 distinct CDR3 sequences, over 8.5% of them with a count of one. The ten biggest clones cover less than 7% of the sample. Sequencing was performed on blood, either unsorted or a sorted T cell fraction (not recorded which). The source is a male donor with ankylosing spondylitis or in good health (not recorded which).

This clonotype was seen more than once but under ten times. The CDR3 here is CASSLAGASHEQFF. The CDR3 coding sequence is TGTGCCAGCAGTTTAGCGGGAGCCAGTCATGAGCAGTTCTTC. V gene TRBV12-3 or TRBV12-4 combines with J gene TRBJ2-1, with D perhaps matching TRBD2 (5 bases). Trimming removed 0 bases at V and 8 bases at J, with 11 bases between. This CDR3 region has 14 residues.

The sample holds a few counts of this clonotype. The chain combines TRBV5-6 with TRBJ2-3; the match to TRBD1 covers 8 bases. The CDR3 has 15 amino acids. Germline CDR1 reads SGHDT; CDR2 reads YYEEEE. V gave up 2 bases and J gave up 5 bases; unmatched junction bases: 7. Here the CDR3 DNA reads TGTGCCAGCAGCTTAAACAGGGGGGTTTTAGATACGCAGTATTTT. It encodes CASSLNRGVLDTQYF.

This clonotype was seen repeatedly, ten times or more. This chain joins TRBV10-3 and TRBJ2-2; D is unresolved. Trimming took 1 base from V and 4 from J, leaving 7 bases between them. The length of the CDR3 is 14 residues. In germline, CDR1 is ENHRY, CDR2 SYGVKD. The CDR3 spells CAISELRTTGELFF. CDR3 DNA: TGTGCCATCAGTGAGTTGAGAACCACCGGGGAGCTGTTTTTT.

The V call is TRBV18, the J call TRBJ1-4; the D gene is possibly TRBD1 (5 bases). V lost 2 bases and J 3 bases, leaving 13 bases between the germline ends. Germline loops: CDR1 KGHSH, CDR2 LQKENI. This CDR3 has 16 amino acids. Here the CDR3 DNA reads TGTGCCAGCTCACCAGGGGCCGGAGGTTCTAATGAAAAACTGTTTTTT. As protein: CASSPGAGGSNEKLFF. Combining the CDR3 with reference TRBV18 and TRBJ1-4 gives the whole variable domain NAGVMQNPRHLVRRRGQEARLRCSPMKGHSHVYWYRQLPEEGLKFMVYLQKENIIDESGMPKERFSAEFPKEGPSILRIQQVVRGDSAAYFCASSPGAGGSNEKLFFGSGTQLSVL.